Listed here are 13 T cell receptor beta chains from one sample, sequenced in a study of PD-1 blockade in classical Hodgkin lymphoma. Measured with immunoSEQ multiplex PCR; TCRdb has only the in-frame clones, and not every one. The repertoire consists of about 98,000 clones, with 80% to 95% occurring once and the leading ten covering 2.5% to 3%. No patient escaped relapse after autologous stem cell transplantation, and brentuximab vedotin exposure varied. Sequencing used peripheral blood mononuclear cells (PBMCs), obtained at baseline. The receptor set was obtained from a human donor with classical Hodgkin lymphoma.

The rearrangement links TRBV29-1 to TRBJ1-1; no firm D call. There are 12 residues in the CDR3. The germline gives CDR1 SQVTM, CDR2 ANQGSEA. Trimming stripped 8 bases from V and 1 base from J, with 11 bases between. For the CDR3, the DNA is TGCAGCTCAACAGATAGGAACACTGAAGCTTTCTTT. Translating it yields CSSTDRNTEAFF.

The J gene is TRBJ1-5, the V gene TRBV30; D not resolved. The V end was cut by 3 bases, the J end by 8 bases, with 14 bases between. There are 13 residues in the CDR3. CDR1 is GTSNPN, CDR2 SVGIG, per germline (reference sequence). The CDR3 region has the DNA TGTGCCTGGAGCCGGACCTACCGGGAGCCCCAGCATTTT. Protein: CAWSRTYREPQHF.

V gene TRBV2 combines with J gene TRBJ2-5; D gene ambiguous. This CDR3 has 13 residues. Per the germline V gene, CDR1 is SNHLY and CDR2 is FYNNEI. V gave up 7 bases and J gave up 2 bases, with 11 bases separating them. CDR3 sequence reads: CASMKGLQETQYF. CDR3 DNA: TGTGCCAGCATGAAGGGCCTACAAGAGACCCAGTACTTC.

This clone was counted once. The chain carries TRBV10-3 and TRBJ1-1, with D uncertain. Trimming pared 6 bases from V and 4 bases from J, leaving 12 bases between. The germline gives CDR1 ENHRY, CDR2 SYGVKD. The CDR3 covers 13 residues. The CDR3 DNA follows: TGTGCCATCAGCCCCTCGGGGAGCACTGAAGCTTTCTTT. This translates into CAISPSGSTEAFF.

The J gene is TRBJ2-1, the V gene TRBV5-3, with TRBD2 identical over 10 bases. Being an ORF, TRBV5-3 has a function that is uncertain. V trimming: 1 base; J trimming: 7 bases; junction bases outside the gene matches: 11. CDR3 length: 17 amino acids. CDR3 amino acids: CARSLWASGSSGNEQFF. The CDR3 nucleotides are TGTGCCAGAAGCTTGTGGGCTAGCGGGAGTTCAGGAAATGAGCAGTTCTTC.

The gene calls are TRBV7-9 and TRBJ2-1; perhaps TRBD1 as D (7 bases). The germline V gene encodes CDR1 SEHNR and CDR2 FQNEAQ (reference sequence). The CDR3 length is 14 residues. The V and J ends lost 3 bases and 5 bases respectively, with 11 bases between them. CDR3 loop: CASSFSRGDNEQFF. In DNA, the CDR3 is TGTGCCAGCAGCTTCTCCAGGGGGGACAATGAGCAGTTCTTC.

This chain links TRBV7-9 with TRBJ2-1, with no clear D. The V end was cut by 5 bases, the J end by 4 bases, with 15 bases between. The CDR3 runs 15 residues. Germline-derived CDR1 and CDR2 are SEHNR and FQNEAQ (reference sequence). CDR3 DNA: TGTGCCAGCAGCATTATGCTACCCCCTTACAATGAGCAGTTCTTC. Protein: CASSIMLPPYNEQFF.

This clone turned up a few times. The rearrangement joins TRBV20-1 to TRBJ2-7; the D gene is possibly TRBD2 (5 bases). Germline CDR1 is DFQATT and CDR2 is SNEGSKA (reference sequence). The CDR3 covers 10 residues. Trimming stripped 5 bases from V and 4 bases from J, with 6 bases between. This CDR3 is CSARGYEQYF. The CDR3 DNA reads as TGCAGTGCTCGGGGTTACGAGCAGTACTTC.

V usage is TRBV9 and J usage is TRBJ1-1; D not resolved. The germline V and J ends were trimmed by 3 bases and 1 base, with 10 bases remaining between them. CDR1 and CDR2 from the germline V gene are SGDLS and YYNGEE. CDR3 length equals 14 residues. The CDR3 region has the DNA TGTGCCAGCAGCGAGGCCCTACCGAACACTGAAGCTTTCTTT. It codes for CASSEALPNTEAFF. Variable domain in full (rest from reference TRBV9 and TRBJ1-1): DSGVTQTPKHLITATGQRVTLRCSPRSGDLSVYWYQQSLDQGLQFLIQYYNGEERAKGNILERFSAQQFPDLHSELNLSSLELGDSALYFCASSEALPNTEAFFGQGTRLTVV.

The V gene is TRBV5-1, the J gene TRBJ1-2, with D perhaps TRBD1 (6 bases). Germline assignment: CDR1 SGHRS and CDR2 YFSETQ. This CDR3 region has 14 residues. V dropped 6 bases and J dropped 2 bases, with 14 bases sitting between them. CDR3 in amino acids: CASTTPGANYGYTF. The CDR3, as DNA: TGCGCCAGCACCACCCCGGGGGCCAACTATGGCTACACCTTC.

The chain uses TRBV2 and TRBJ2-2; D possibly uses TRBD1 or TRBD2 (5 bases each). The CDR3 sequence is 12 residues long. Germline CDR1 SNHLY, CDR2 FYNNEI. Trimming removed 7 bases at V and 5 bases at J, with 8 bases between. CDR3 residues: CASNEGTGELFF. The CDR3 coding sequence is TGTGCCAGCAACGAGGGGACCGGGGAGCTGTTTTTT.

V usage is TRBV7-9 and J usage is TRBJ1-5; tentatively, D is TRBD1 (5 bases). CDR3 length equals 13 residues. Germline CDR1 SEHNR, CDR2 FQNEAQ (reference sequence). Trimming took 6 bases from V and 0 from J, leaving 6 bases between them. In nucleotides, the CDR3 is TGTGCCAGCAGGGACAATAGCAATCAGCCCCAGCATTTT. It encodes CASRDNSNQPQHF.

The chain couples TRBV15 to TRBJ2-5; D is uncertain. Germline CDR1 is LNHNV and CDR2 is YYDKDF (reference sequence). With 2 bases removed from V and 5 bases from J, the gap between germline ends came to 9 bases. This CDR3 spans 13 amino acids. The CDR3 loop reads CATSRNLGETQYF. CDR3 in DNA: TGTGCCACCAGCAGAAATCTGGGGGAGACCCAGTACTTC.